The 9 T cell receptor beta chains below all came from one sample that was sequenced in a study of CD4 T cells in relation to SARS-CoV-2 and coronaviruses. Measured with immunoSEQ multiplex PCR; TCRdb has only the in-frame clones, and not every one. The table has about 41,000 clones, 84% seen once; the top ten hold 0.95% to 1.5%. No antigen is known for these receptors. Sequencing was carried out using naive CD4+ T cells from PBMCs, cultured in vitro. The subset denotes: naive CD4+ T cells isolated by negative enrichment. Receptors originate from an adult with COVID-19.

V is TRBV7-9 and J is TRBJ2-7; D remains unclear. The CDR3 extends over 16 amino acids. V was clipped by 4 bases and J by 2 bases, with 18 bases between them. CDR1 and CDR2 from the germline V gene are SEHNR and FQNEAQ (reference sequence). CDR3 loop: CASSSRTGPRAYEQYF. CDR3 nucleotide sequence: TGTGCCAGCAGCTCACGAACCGGGCCTCGGGCCTACGAGCAGTACTTC.

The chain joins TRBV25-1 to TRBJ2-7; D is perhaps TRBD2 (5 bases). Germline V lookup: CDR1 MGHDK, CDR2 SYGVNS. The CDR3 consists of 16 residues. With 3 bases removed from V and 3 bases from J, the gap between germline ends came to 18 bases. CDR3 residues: CASSDSWAAGDYEQYF. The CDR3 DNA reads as TGTGCCAGCAGTGATTCGTGGGCCGCCGGGGACTACGAGCAGTACTTC.

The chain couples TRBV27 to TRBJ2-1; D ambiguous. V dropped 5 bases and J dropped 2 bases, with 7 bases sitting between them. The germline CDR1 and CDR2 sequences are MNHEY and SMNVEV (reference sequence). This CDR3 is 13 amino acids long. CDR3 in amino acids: CASSIGPYNEQFF. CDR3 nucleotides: TGTGCCAGCAGTATCGGGCCCTACAATGAGCAGTTCTTC.

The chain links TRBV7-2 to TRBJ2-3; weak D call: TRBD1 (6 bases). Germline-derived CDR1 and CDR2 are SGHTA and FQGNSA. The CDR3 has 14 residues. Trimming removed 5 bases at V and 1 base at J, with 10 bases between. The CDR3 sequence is CASSQGSGTDTQYF. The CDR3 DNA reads TGTGCCAGCAGCCAGGGGTCGGGCACAGATACGCAGTATTTT.

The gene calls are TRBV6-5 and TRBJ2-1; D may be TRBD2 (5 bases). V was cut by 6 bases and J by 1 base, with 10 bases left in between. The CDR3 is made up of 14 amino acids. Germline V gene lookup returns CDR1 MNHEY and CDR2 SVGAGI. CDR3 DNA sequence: TGTGCCAGCAGAGCGGCTGATTCCTACAATGAGCAGTTCTTC. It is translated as CASRAADSYNEQFF.

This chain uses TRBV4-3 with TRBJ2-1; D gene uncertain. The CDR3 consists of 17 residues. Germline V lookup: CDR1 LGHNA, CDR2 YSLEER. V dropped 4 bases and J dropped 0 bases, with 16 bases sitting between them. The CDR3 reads CASSPNPFESSYNEQFF. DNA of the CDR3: TGCGCCAGCAGCCCTAATCCCTTCGAGAGCTCCTACAATGAGCAGTTCTTC.

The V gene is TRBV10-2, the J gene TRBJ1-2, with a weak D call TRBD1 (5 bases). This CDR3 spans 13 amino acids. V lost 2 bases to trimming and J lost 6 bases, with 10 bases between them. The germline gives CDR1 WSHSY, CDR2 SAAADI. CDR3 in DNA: TGCGCCAGCAGTGAGATTGGAGGGGATGGCTACACCTTC. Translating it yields CASSEIGGDGYTF.

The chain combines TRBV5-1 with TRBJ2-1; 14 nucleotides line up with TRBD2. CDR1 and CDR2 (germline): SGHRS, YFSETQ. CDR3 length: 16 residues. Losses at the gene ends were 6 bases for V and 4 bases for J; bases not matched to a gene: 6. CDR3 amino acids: CASTKTSGRGYNEQFF. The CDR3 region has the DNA TGCGCCAGCACCAAGACTAGCGGGAGGGGTTACAATGAGCAGTTCTTC.

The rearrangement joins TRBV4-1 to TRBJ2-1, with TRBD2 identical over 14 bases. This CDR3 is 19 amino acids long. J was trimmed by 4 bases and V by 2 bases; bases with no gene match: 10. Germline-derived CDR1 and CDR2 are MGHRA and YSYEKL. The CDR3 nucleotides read TGCGCCAGCAGCCAATCTCGCACGCGACTAGCGGGAGGGTACAATGAGCAGTTCTTC. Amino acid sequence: CASSQSRTRLAGGYNEQFF.